The next 27 T cell receptor beta chains were all read from a single sample in a study of read filtering for tumor transcriptome and immune sequencing. The library was built from about 400 ng RNA with molecular barcoded adaptors for alpha/delta and beta/gamma chains. TCRdb passed the reads through MiXCR, listing each CDR3 protein once. This sample has 130,000 or so distinct CDR3 sequences, with approximately 13% found just once. Material for sequencing was a population of CD138-negative cells sorted from bone marrow. Source of these receptors: a donor at least 40 years old with multiple myeloma.

This clonotype showed up many times. The chain carries TRBV5-1 and TRBJ2-5; 8 bases are a match to TRBD2. V gave up 4 bases and J gave up 5 bases; unmatched junction bases: 7. The CDR3 length is 14 residues. Germline lookup yields CDR1 SGHRS and CDR2 YFSETQ. For the CDR3, the DNA is TGCGCCAGCAGCCCAAGGACTAGCTCGGAGACCCAGTACTTC. Encoded protein: CASSPRTSSETQYF.

This clonotype was observed at least ten times. This sequence joins TRBV7-3 and TRBJ1-1; D call uncertain. Trimming pared 4 bases from V and 1 base from J, leaving 10 bases between. This CDR3 is 14 amino acids long. Germline V gene sequence: CDR1 SGHTA, CDR2 FQGTGA. CDR3 DNA sequence: TGTGCCAGCAGCTCCTACGGCAGGAACACTGAAGCTTTCTTT. Protein product: CASSSYGRNTEAFF.

With regard to this clonotype: A much larger clone sits a single nucleotide away, making a read error possible. The chain carries TRBV11-3 and TRBJ1-3, with unresolved D. CDR3 length: 13 amino acids. The germline V gene encodes CDR1 SGHNT and CDR2 YENEEA. CDR3 region: CASSAVTGNPIYF. CDR3 DNA sequence: TGTGCCAGCAGCGCGGTTACTGGAAACCCCATATATTTT.

There are a few counts of this clonotype. This chain joins TRBV7-8 and TRBJ1-5; 9 bases match TRBD1. The junction had 22 bases not matched to a gene; V was cut back by 8 bases and J by 2 bases. Germline lookup yields CDR1 SGHVS and CDR2 FQNEAQ. CDR3 length equals 20 residues. The CDR3 nucleotides read TGTGCCAGCGGCTCAACTTTGACAGGGGGTGTGCAATTCGGCAATCAGCCCCAGCATTTT. Translating it yields CASGSTLTGGVQFGNQPQHF.

Turning to this clonotype: The junction shows a germline mismatch at one end, possibly a read error. The V gene is TRBV7-9, the J gene TRBJ1-5; 8 nucleotides match TRBD1. Germline V CDR1 and CDR2: SEHNR, FQNEAQ (reference sequence). This CDR3 spans 13 amino acids. The CDR3 reads CVSSLTGGQPQHF. DNA for the CDR3: TGTGTCAGCAGCCTCACAGGGGGACAGCCCCAGCATTTT.

J is TRBJ2-2 and V is TRBV29-1; D possibly corresponds to TRBD2 (5 bases). Germline CDR1 reads SQVTM; CDR2 reads ANQGSEA. The CDR3 length is 13 residues. The V gene lost 5 bases and the J gene lost 3 bases, with 10 bases spanning the gap. CDR3 protein: CSVPGLYTGELFF. The CDR3 bases are TGCAGCGTTCCTGGACTGTACACCGGGGAGCTGTTTTTT.

This clonotype was seen repeatedly, ten times or more. V gene TRBV20-1 combines with J gene TRBJ1-6; D is unresolved. CDR1 and CDR2 (germline): DFQATT, SNEGSKA (reference sequence). The V gene lost 0 bases and the J gene lost 9 bases, with 15 bases spanning the gap. This CDR3 comprises 15 residues. The CDR3 spells CSARDEELLSSPLHF. DNA of the CDR3: TGCAGTGCTAGAGATGAGGAACTCCTGAGTTCACCCCTCCACTTT.

The sample holds many counts of this clonotype. Here the CDR3 reads CSVHGSPRSPDTQYF. CDR3 in DNA: TGCAGCGTTCACGGGTCTCCCCGGAGCCCGGATACGCAGTATTTT. The chain carries TRBV29-1 and TRBJ2-3; D gene uncertain. CDR1 and CDR2 (germline): SQVTM, ANQGSEA. V shed 5 bases and J shed 6 bases, with 21 bases lying between them. CDR3 length: 15 amino acids.

This clonotype was seen many times. The chain uses TRBV7-2 and TRBJ2-7; a weak D match, TRBD2 (6 bases). CDR3 length equals 13 residues. Germline V gene sequence: CDR1 SGHTA, CDR2 FQGNSA. V gave up 5 bases and J gave up 3 bases, with 11 bases separating them. CDR3 protein: CASSQGLIYEQYF. CDR3 coding DNA: TGTGCCAGCAGCCAGGGACTTATCTACGAGCAGTACTTC.

The chain links TRBV6-5 to TRBJ2-7; 9 bases fit TRBD1. The CDR3 is made up of 15 amino acids. V shed 6 bases, J shed 7 bases, and the junction held 13 bases outside the gene matches. Germline assignment: CDR1 MNHEY and CDR2 SVGAGI. DNA of the CDR3: TGTGCCAGCAGCCAGAGGGGACAGGGTGCCTTGGAGCAGTACTTC. Its protein is CASSQRGQGALEQYF.

In this sample, this clonotype turned up many times. The chain carries TRBV10-2 and TRBJ2-1; TRBD1 might be the D (5 bases). CDR1 and CDR2 from the germline V gene are WSHSY and SAAADI. V lost 3 bases, J lost 6 bases, and 18 bases lay in between. This CDR3 spans 16 amino acids. The CDR3 loop is CASSEYRGLRGNEQFF. The CDR3 DNA reads TGCGCCAGCAGTGAATATCGAGGCTTAAGGGGCAATGAGCAGTTCTTC.

This clonotype was seen at least ten times. The rearrangement joins TRBV7-2 to TRBJ2-5; D is ambiguous. This CDR3 is 14 amino acids long. Between the trimmed V and J ends, which lost 4 bases and 0 bases, there was a span of 9 bases. Germline-derived CDR1 and CDR2 are SGHTA and FQGNSA. This chain's CDR3 is CASSSGPYQETQYF. The CDR3, as DNA: TGTGCCAGCAGCTCGGGCCCTTACCAAGAGACCCAGTACTTC.

This clonotype was counted many times. J is TRBJ2-2 and V is TRBV7-9, with D maybe TRBD2 (5 bases). The CDR3 is made up of 15 amino acids. Germline V gives CDR1 SEHNR, CDR2 FQNEAQ (reference sequence). Trimming removed 8 bases from V and 1 base from J, with 14 bases in between. CDR3 DNA sequence: TGTGCCAGCGCCTCCCGCCGGGAGAACACCGGGGAGCTGTTTTTT. Its translation is CASASRRENTGELFF.

This clonotype was counted at least ten times. The chain joins TRBV10-3 to TRBJ2-7, with a possible D match to TRBD2 (5 bases). V was trimmed by 6 bases and J by 4 bases, leaving 16 bases between them. The CDR3 sequence is 14 residues long. CDR1 ENHRY and CDR2 SYGVKD come from the germline V gene. The CDR3 region is CAISPRRMPYEQYF. The CDR3 DNA sequence: TGTGCCATCAGCCCCCGGAGGATGCCTTACGAGCAGTACTTC.

This clonotype was counted at least ten times. The chain links TRBV5-1 to TRBJ2-2; D assignment may be TRBD1 or TRBD2 (5 bases each). This CDR3 spans 15 amino acids. With 4 bases removed from V and 7 bases from J, the gap between germline ends came to 17 bases. Germline CDR1 is SGHRS and CDR2 is YFSETQ. The CDR3 here is CASSVSAGAYGELFF. The CDR3 DNA follows: TGCGCCAGCAGCGTGTCCGCCGGGGCCTACGGGGAGCTGTTTTTT.

In this sample, this clonotype turned up many times. The V call is TRBV19, the J call TRBJ2-7, with unresolved D. The germline gives CDR1 LNHDA, CDR2 SQIVND (reference sequence). The V gene lost 3 bases and the J gene lost 0 bases, with 12 bases spanning the gap. The CDR3 totals 15 residues. CDR3 nucleotide sequence: TGTGCCAGTAGTATCGGGCGCCAGCTCTCCTACGAGCAGTACTTC. This gives the protein CASSIGRQLSYEQYF.

This clonotype was seen ten or more times. The V gene is TRBV3-1, the J gene TRBJ1-1; D is unresolved. The CDR3 has 14 amino acids. V was cut by 1 base and J by 5 bases, with 11 bases left in between. Germline loops: CDR1 LGHDT, CDR2 YNNKEL (reference sequence). CDR3 region: CASSQGYAGTEAFF. Written as DNA, the CDR3 is TGTGCCAGCAGCCAAGGTTACGCGGGGACTGAAGCTTTCTTT.

This clonotype was counted ten times or more. This chain links TRBV20-1 with TRBJ2-1, with D unresolved. Germline values: CDR1 DFQATT, CDR2 SNEGSKA (reference sequence). V was shortened by 0 bases and J by 4 bases, with 7 bases between the two germline ends. The CDR3 length is 13 residues. The CDR3 region has the DNA TGCAGTGCTAGAGAGGGCGTTTACAATGAGCAGTTCTTC. It yields the protein CSAREGVYNEQFF.

The sample holds many counts of this clonotype. With a much larger clone just one base away, this may be a read error. The chain couples TRBV29-1 to TRBJ1-1; 7 bases agree with TRBD1. This CDR3 is 13 amino acids long. Per the germline V gene, CDR1 is SQVTM and CDR2 is ANQGSEA. The CDR3 region is CSVDETGDTEASF. The CDR3 DNA reads TGCAGCGTTGATGAAACAGGGGACACTGAAGCTTCCTTT.

This clonotype was seen many times. The chain links TRBV3-1 to TRBJ2-7; 14 bases align to TRBD2. Per germline, CDR1 LGHDT and CDR2 YNNKEL (reference sequence). This CDR3 has 18 residues. With V trimmed by 1 base and J by 4 bases, 9 bases remained unmatched. The CDR3 sequence: CASSQGLAGGPRTYEQYF. CDR3 nucleotide sequence: TGTGCCAGCAGCCAAGGACTAGCGGGAGGGCCTAGAACTTACGAGCAGTACTTC.

This clonotype was recorded many times. The J gene is TRBJ2-2, the V gene TRBV4-2; D ambiguous. CDR1 and CDR2 (germline): LGHNA, YNFKEQ. This CDR3 has 16 amino acids. The V and J ends lost 0 bases and 2 bases respectively, with 10 bases between them. DNA for the CDR3: TGTGCCAGCAGCCAAGAGTGGGGTCGAAACACCGGGGAGCTGTTTTTT. It is translated as CASSQEWGRNTGELFF.

This clonotype was seen ten or more times. The chain couples TRBV3-1 to TRBJ2-6; D remains unclear. V lost 1 base and J 4 bases, leaving 5 bases between the germline ends. Per germline, CDR1 LGHDT and CDR2 YNNKEL (reference sequence). The CDR3 runs to 14 residues. In nucleotides, the CDR3 is TGTGCCAGCAGCCAAGGTGACGGGGCCAACGTCCTGACTTTC. Its translation is CASSQGDGANVLTF.

This clonotype occurred many times. The rearrangement joins TRBV5-1 to TRBJ1-1; D not certain. Germline values: CDR1 SGHRS, CDR2 YFSETQ. The germline V and J ends were trimmed by 4 bases and 0 bases, with 7 bases remaining between them. The CDR3 has 13 residues. CDR3 amino acids: CASSPRVNTEAFF. CDR3 bases: TGCGCCAGCAGCCCCAGAGTGAACACTGAAGCTTTCTTT.

This clonotype has just a few counts. A much larger clone differs from this one at a single base, so this may be a read error. The chain employs TRBV5-1 and TRBJ2-1; maybe TRBD2 (5 bases). Looked up from germline, CDR1 is SGHRS and CDR2 is YFSETQ. The CDR3 is 14 residues long. V was clipped by 5 bases and J by 4 bases, with 13 bases between them. CDR3 bases: TGCGCCAGCAGGCGACCAGCGGAGTACAATGAGCAGTTCTTC. Translated: CASRRPAEYNEQFF.

Of note for this clonotype: This may come from a read error, since a much larger clone is one base off. The chain carries TRBV6-6 and TRBJ2-5, with 7 bases identical to TRBD2. The trim removed 4 bases at V and 5 bases at J, leaving 10 bases unmatched. The CDR3 runs 15 residues. Germline CDR1 MNHNY, CDR2 SVGAGI (reference sequence). The CDR3 nucleotides read TGTGCCAGCAGTTGCGACAAGGGAGCGGGGGAGACCCAGTACTTC. Protein: CASSCDKGAGETQYF.

The chain couples TRBV29-1 to TRBJ1-1; 7 nucleotides line up with TRBD1. The CDR3 length is 12 residues. CDR1 is SQVTM, CDR2 ANQGSEA, per germline. The V gene end was trimmed by 3 bases and the J gene end by 7 bases; junction bases not matched to a gene: 5. CDR3 sequence reads: CSVDRGTDEAFF. The DNA of the CDR3 is TGCAGCGTTGACCGTGGGACAGATGAAGCTTTCTTT.

The table lists this clonotype with many counts. The chain carries TRBV12-3 or TRBV12-4 and TRBJ1-1; 9 bases match TRBD1. The trim removed 6 bases at V and 4 bases at J, leaving 6 bases unmatched. The CDR3 spans 14 residues. CDR3 loop: CASSRDRARTEAFF. CDR3 nucleotide sequence: TGTGCCAGCAGCCGGGACAGGGCGCGCACTGAAGCTTTCTTT.